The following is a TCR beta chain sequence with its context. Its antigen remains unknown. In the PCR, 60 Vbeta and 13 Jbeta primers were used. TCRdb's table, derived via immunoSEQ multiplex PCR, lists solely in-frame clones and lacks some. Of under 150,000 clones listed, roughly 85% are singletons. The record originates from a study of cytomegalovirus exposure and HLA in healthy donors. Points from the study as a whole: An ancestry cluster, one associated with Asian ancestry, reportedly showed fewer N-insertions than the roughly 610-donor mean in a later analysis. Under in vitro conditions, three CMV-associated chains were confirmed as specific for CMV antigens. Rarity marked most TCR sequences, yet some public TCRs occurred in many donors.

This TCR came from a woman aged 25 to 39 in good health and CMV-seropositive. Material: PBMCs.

The CDR3 bases are TGTGCCAGCAGCTGGGACAGGAGCTCCGGGGAGCTGTTTTTT. Translated: CASSWDRSSGELFF. J is TRBJ2-2 and V is TRBV7-3, with 8 bases identical to TRBD1. This CDR3 comprises 14 residues. Germline V gene data show CDR1 as SGHTA and CDR2 as FQGTGA. With V trimmed by 4 bases and J by 6 bases, 4 bases remained unmatched.